This TCR beta chain was captured in a study of tumor and adjacent non-tumor tissue in lung cancer. Study background: There were around 11 adenocarcinoma, a couple of squamous cell carcinoma and 1 small cell lung cancer cases. Study-level points and caveats: Normal lung showed higher cumulative top 100 clone frequency than tumor. Significantly higher TCR diversity was found in tumor than normal lung.

TCRbeta libraries were built with three rounds of nested PCR, modified from ARM-PCR. Using its own MiXCR run on the multiplex PCR reads, TCRdb lists one record per CDR3 protein. Counted here are around 99,000 distinct CDR3 sequences, about 65% occurring once; the ten biggest clones make up under 20%. A word on this clonotype: Its antigen is unknown. At one of its ends the junction is not consistent with the germline gene, which may arise from a read error.

Germline V gene sequence: CDR1 SQVTM, CDR2 ANQGSEA. The CDR3 has 13 residues. This sample's RNA came from whole unsorted tissue. More than 3 cm separated this lung sample from the edge of the tumor. The sequenced sample consisted of distant non-tumor lung tissue. V is TRBV29-1 and J is TRBJ1-2; D is possibly TRBD1 (5 bases). The source is a man between 60 and 70 years old with non-small cell lung cancer. The CDR3 nucleotides read TGCAGCATTGAAGGGGAACCCAGCTATGGCTACACCTTC. Its protein is CSIEGEPSYGYTF. The full variable domain, in which reference TRBV29-1 and TRBJ1-2 provide the parts outside the CDR3, is SAVISQKPSRDICQRGTSLTIQCQVDSQVTMMFWYRQQPGQSLTLIATANQGSEATYESGFVIDKFPISRPNLTFSTLTVSNMSPEDSSIYLCSIEGEPSYGYTFGSGTRLTVV.